This T cell receptor beta chain comes out of a study of blood T cell repertoires in COVID-19. Repertoires were generated with immunoSEQ multiplex PCR, while TCRdb's copy carries only in-frame clones and drops some. The sample shows 210,000 or so clones, about 90% of them seen only once. CDR3 size: 15 residues. V was pared by 7 bases and J by 0 bases, with 13 bases between. The germline gives CDR1 MNHEY, CDR2 SVGAGI. The V and J genes are TRBV6-5 and TRBJ2-1; TRBD2 is a possible D gene (5 bases). This sequence originates from a woman between 45 and 60 years old in a cohort exposed to, infected with or recovered from COVID-19 (not recorded which). The sequenced sample consisted of PBMCs or T cells enriched from blood (not recorded which). CDR3 nucleotide sequence: TGTGCCAGCACCCCTAGTGGGAGCTCCTACAATGAGCAGTTCTTC. Its protein product is CASTPSGSSYNEQFF.